This T cell receptor beta chain was sequenced in a study of blood T cell repertoires in COVID-19. The CDR3 runs 16 residues. J gave up 2 bases and V 5 bases, and 4 bases lay outside the gene matches. CDR1 and CDR2 (germline): LNHNV, YYDKDF (reference sequence). Produced via immunoSEQ multiplex PCR; TCRdb's table is partial and in-frame only. The sample contains roughly 290,000 clones, roughly 80% of which appear only once. Sequencing input: peripheral blood. This TCR derives from a woman between 50 and 59 years old with active or convalescent COVID-19. The V gene is TRBV15, the J gene TRBJ2-5; 14 bases align to TRBD2. The CDR3 DNA sequence: TGTGCCACCAGCCCAAGACTAGCGGGAGGGCAAGAGACCCAGTACTTC. Protein product: CATSPRLAGGQETQYF.